These 14 T cell receptor beta chains were sequenced from one sample in a study of a mutant IDH1 vaccine in newly diagnosed glioma. Documented time point: baseline, week 1 (first vaccination visit). The treatment denotes: pre-vaccination baseline after standard-of-care therapy. Clones were sequenced by immunoSEQ multiplex PCR, and TCRdb holds only the in-frame ones, with some missing. Found here are 70,000 to 95,000 clones, over 75% of them singletons; the top ten hold about 5.3%. The sequencing here drew on PBMCs, taken from a glioma patient treated with radiotherapy, temozolomide or both. These receptor sequences come from a man aged 40-49 years with glioma. Some clones in this sample may be carry-over from other donors' samples.

This clone has more than one count but fewer than ten. The chain couples TRBV19 to TRBJ2-6; D possibly corresponds to TRBD1 (6 bases). The CDR3 loop spans 17 amino acids. Trimming stripped 9 bases from V and 7 bases from J, with 25 bases between. Germline CDR1 reads LNHDA; CDR2 reads SQIVND (reference sequence). As DNA, the CDR3 is TGTGCCAGCAACCCGAGGGCAGGGGTTTCTATAGCCAACGTCCTGACTTTC. This translates into CASNPRAGVSIANVLTF.

V and J are TRBV2 and TRBJ1-5; the D gene is possibly TRBD1 (5 bases). V lost 6 bases to trimming and J lost 3 bases, with 6 bases between them. Germline-derived CDR1 and CDR2 are SNHLY and FYNNEI. This CDR3 has 12 amino acids. The CDR3 coding sequence is TGTGCCAGCAGGGACAACAATCAGCCCCAGCATTTT. It codes for CASRDNNQPQHF. Supplemented by reference TRBV2 and TRBJ1-5, the full variable domain reads EPEVTQTPSHQVTQMGQEVILRCVPISNHLYFYWYRQILGQKVEFLVSFYNNEISEKSEIFDDQFSVERPDGSNFTLKIRSTKLEDSAMYFCASRDNNQPQHFGDGTRLSIL.

J is TRBJ1-2 and V is TRBV28, with 11 bases matching TRBD1. Looked up from germline, CDR1 is MDHEN and CDR2 is SYDVKM. The CDR3 runs to 15 residues. With V trimmed by 10 bases and J by 3 bases, 10 bases remained unmatched. CDR3: CATTPGQGVDYGYTF. For the CDR3, the DNA is TGTGCCACCACCCCGGGACAGGGGGTAGACTATGGCTACACCTTC.

The genes are TRBV1 and TRBJ2-7. TRBV1 is tagged as a pseudogene. This CDR3 is built from 12 residues. The CDR3 protein is CTSSDVSYEQYF. The CDR3, as DNA: TGCACCAGCAGCGACGTATCCTACGAGCAGTACTTC.

This chain uses TRBV7-9 with TRBJ1-6, with D uncertain. The CDR3 is 12 amino acids. The V end lost 5 bases, the J end lost 7 bases, and 6 bases lay between the germline ends. Germline CDR1 and CDR2: SEHNR and FQNEAQ (reference sequence). The CDR3 DNA sequence: TGTGCCAGCAGCCGTAGAAATTCACCCCTCCACTTT. It yields the protein CASSRRNSPLHF.

This CDR3 reads CASSSGDSPYEQYF. CDR3 nucleotides: TGTGCCAGCAGCTCCGGGGACAGTCCCTACGAGCAGTACTTC. The chain combines TRBV7-6 with TRBJ2-7, with 7 bases fitting TRBD1. Trimming removed 4 bases from V and 2 bases from J; junction bases left unmatched: 5. This CDR3 is built from 14 residues. Germline V gene sequence: CDR1 SGHVS, CDR2 FNYEAQ.

The J gene is TRBJ1-2, the V gene TRBV29-1; D is possibly TRBD1 (6 bases). The V and J ends lost 5 bases and 4 bases respectively, with 11 bases between them. CDR3 length: 12 residues. CDR1 is SQVTM, CDR2 ANQGSEA, per germline. DNA of the CDR3: TGCAGCGTTCCACAGGGTTTCTATGGCTACACCTTC. Its translation: CSVPQGFYGYTF. The variable domain in full, with the rest retrieved from reference TRBV29-1 and TRBJ1-2, is SAVISQKPSRDICQRGTSLTIQCQVDSQVTMMFWYRQQPGQSLTLIATANQGSEATYESGFVIDKFPISRPNLTFSTLTVSNMSPEDSSIYLCSVPQGFYGYTFGSGTRLTVV.

V and J are TRBV5-4 and TRBJ1-2; no reliable D call. The germline V and J ends were trimmed by 1 base and 6 bases, with 13 bases remaining between them. The CDR3 has 14 residues. Germline V gene sequence: CDR1 SGHNT, CDR2 YYREEE (reference sequence). Here the CDR3 DNA reads TGTGCCAGCAGCTTGCGGGGTTCGATCGATGGCTACACCTTC. Translated: CASSLRGSIDGYTF.

The J gene is TRBJ2-5, the V gene TRBV15; D is tentatively TRBD1 or TRBD2 (5 bases each). Per the germline V gene, CDR1 is LNHNV and CDR2 is YYDKDF (reference sequence). The CDR3 totals 17 residues. Trimming cost V 1 base and J 2 bases, with 17 bases left between them. The CDR3 DNA reads as TGTGCCACCAGCAGAGCTTCAGGGACCTCCCCTCAAGAGACCCAGTACTTC. Translated: CATSRASGTSPQETQYF.

The CDR3 region has the DNA TGCGCCAGCAATGGGGATGGAAACACCATATATTTT. The encoded protein is CASNGDGNTIYF. The gene calls are TRBV5-1 and TRBJ1-3; D gene ambiguous. The V and J ends lost 6 bases and 3 bases respectively, with 7 bases between them. This CDR3 region has 12 residues. Germline V gives CDR1 SGHRS, CDR2 YFSETQ.

The J gene is TRBJ1-1, the V gene TRBV29-1; the D gene is possibly TRBD1 (5 bases). The CDR3 has 14 residues. V was cut by 5 bases and J by 4 bases, with 17 bases left in between. CDR1 is SQVTM and CDR2 is ANQGSEA in the germline V gene. The DNA for the CDR3 is TGCAGCGTTCGTGGGACCGAAGATGGCACTGAAGCTTTCTTT. Translated: CSVRGTEDGTEAFF.

The chain has TRBV15 and TRBJ2-3; D call uncertain. Germline values: CDR1 LNHNV, CDR2 YYDKDF (reference sequence). The CDR3 totals 15 residues. V dropped 1 base and J dropped 6 bases, with 14 bases sitting between them. CDR3 residues: CATSRVGVKRDTQYF. CDR3 nucleotides: TGTGCCACCAGCAGAGTTGGTGTTAAACGCGATACGCAGTATTTT. The full variable domain, rest sourced from reference TRBV15 and TRBJ2-3, is DAMVIQNPRYQVTQFGKPVTLSCSQTLNHNVMYWYQQKSSQAPKLLFHYYDKDFNNEADTPDNFQSRRPNTSFCFLDIRSPGLGDTAMYLCATSRVGVKRDTQYFGPGTRLTVL.

The chain has TRBV6-5 and TRBJ1-6; D uncertain. CDR3 length: 14 amino acids. The germline CDR1 and CDR2 sequences are MNHEY and SVGAGI. V gave up 3 bases and J gave up 7 bases, with 10 bases separating them. The CDR3 nucleotides are TGTGCCAGCAGTTATGGATGGCAAAATTCACCCCTCCACTTT. Translating gives CASSYGWQNSPLHF.

V usage is TRBV4-2 and J usage is TRBJ1-2, with TRBD1 matching 10 bases. Unmatched junction bases numbered 8, after V lost 4 bases and J lost 6 bases. The CDR3 covers 15 residues. Per germline, CDR1 LGHNA and CDR2 YNFKEQ. CDR3 residues: CASSPTGTGEDGYTF. The CDR3 DNA follows: TGTGCCAGCAGCCCAACGGGGACAGGGGAGGATGGCTACACCTTC.